This T cell receptor beta chain is drawn from a study of human T cells and chemical hapten exposure. Study-wide background: Reading of the patch tests, which applied 0.01% DPC to the upper back, occurred at 6 days. The study enrolled mostly female patients with alopecia areata, totalis or universalis.

The time point was: patch test 3, about 24 weeks after DPC sensitization. This sample's treatment: therapeutic diphenylcyclopropenone sensitization with weekly scalp DPC. One entry per CDR3 protein results from TCRdb running MiXCR on the RACE reads. The sample consists of approximately 80,000 distinct CDR3 sequences, 11% of them appearing once. This clonotype was recorded many times. Sequencing was performed on whole blood, taken in connection with sensitization to the hapten diphenylcyclopropenone (DPC). This receptor was obtained from a woman in her forties or fifties with alopecia areata. Some clones in this sample may be carry-over from other donors' samples.

The CDR3 here is CASSQVSTNTGELFF. The DNA of the CDR3 is TGTGCCAGCAGCCAAGTTAGTACGAACACCGGGGAGCTGTTTTTT. V gene TRBV4-2 combines with J gene TRBJ2-2; D unresolved. With 1 base removed from V and 0 bases from J, the gap between germline ends came to 6 bases. The germline V gene encodes CDR1 LGHNA and CDR2 YNFKEQ. The CDR3 is 15 residues long.